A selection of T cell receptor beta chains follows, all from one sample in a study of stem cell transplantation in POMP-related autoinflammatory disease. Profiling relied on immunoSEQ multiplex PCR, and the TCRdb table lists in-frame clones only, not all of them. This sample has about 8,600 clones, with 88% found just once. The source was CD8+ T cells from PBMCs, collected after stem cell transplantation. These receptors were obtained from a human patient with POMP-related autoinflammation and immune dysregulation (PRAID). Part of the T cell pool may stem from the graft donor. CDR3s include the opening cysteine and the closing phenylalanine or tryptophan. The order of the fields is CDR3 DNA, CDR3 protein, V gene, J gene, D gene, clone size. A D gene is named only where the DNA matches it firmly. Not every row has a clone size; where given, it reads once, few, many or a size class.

TGTGCCAGCAGCGTAGGTGTCAGCTCTCCCACCATATATTTT,CASSVGVSSPTIYF,TRBV9,TRBJ1-3,-,-
TGTGCCAGCAGCTTGTGGGGGGCGGGCACTGAAGCTTTCTTT,CASSLWGAGTEAFF,TRBV5-4,TRBJ1-1,-,-
TGTGCCAGTAGTATTAACGGATGGGGCCAGGTTGAAAAACTGTTTTTT,CASSINGWGQVEKLFF,TRBV19,TRBJ1-4,-,-
TGTGCCAGTAGTATAGATGCGGGACAGGATACCTACAATGAGCAGTTCTTC,CASSIDAGQDTYNEQFF,TRBV19,TRBJ2-1,TRBD1,once
TGTGCCAGCAGCTTTAGCGGGGGCCTCTACAATGAGCAGTTCTTC,CASSFSGGLYNEQFF,TRBV5-5,TRBJ2-1,TRBD2,-
TGTGCCAGCAGCCAAGCGGTAGAGGGAAACACCATATATTTT,CASSQAVEGNTIYF,TRBV3-1/TRBV3-2,TRBJ1-3,-,-
TGTGCCAGCAGTCCTGGGACAGGGGACATTGCCTCCGAGCAGTACTTC,CASSPGTGDIASEQYF,TRBV27,TRBJ2-7,TRBD1,-
TGCGCCAGCAGCCAGACCCCACAGGGAATGGTCTATGGCTACACCTTC,CASSQTPQGMVYGYTF,TRBV4-1,TRBJ1-2,-,once
TGTGCCAGCAGTTTTCTAGCGGACACAGATACGCAGTATTTT,CASSFLADTDTQYF,TRBV28,TRBJ2-3,TRBD2,-
TGTGCCAGCAGCGTAGGGGGACAGGGTCTAGCGGGGCCTAGCACAGATACGCAGTATTTT,CASSVGGQGLAGPSTDTQYF,TRBV9,TRBJ2-3,-,-